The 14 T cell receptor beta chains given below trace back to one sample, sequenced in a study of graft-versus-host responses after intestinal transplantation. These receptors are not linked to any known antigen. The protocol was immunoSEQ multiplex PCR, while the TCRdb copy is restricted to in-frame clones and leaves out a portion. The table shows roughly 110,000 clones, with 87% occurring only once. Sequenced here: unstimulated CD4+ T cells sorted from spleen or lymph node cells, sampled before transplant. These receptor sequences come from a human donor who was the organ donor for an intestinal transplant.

The CDR3 coding sequence is TGTGCCAGCAGCTTGGGGGTCGGGAGCTCCTACAATGAGCAGTTCTTC. This gives the protein CASSLGVGSSYNEQFF. The J gene is TRBJ2-1, the V gene TRBV5-4; tentatively, D is TRBD2 (6 bases). Germline CDR1 is SGHNT and CDR2 is YYREEE (reference sequence). The CDR3 length is 16 residues. The ends were cut back, 0 bases at V and 0 bases at J, with 10 bases in the middle.

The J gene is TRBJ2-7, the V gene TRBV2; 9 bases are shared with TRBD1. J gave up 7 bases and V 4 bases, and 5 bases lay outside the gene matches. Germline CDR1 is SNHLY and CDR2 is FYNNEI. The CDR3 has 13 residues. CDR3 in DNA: TGTGCCAGCAGTGGACAGGGGGTAGGGGAGCAGTACTTC. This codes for CASSGQGVGEQYF.

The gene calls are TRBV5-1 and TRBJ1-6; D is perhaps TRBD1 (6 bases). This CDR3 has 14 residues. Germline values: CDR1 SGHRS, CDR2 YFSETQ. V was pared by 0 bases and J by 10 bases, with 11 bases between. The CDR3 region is CASSLAGDNSPLHF. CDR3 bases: TGCGCCAGCAGCTTGGCTGGGGACAACTCACCCCTCCACTTT.

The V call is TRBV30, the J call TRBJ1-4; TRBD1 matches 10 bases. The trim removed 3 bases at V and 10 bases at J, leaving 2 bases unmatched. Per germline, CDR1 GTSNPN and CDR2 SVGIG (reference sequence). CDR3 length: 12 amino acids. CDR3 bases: TGTGCCTGGAGGACAGGGGGCTTAAAACTGTTTTTT. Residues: CAWRTGGLKLFF.

The CDR3 sequence: CASSRRPSGLAGQRISGTQYF. The CDR3 DNA sequence: TGTGCCAGCAGTCGCCGACCGTCCGGACTAGCGGGGCAGAGGATTAGTGGGACCCAGTACTTC. The chain recombines TRBV27 with TRBJ2-5; 12 bases are shared with TRBD2. The CDR3 extends over 21 amino acids. In germline, CDR1 is MNHEY, CDR2 SMNVEV (reference sequence). V lost 5 bases to trimming and J lost 7 bases; unmatched junction nucleotides: 26.

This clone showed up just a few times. CDR3 residues: CAWNGFRDQPQHF. DNA of the CDR3: TGTGCCTGGAATGGTTTTAGGGATCAGCCCCAGCATTTT. The chain has TRBV30 and TRBJ1-5; D remains unclear. V lost 4 bases, J lost 5 bases, and 12 bases lay in between. Germline V gene data show CDR1 as GTSNPN and CDR2 as SVGIG (reference sequence). The CDR3 loop spans 13 amino acids.

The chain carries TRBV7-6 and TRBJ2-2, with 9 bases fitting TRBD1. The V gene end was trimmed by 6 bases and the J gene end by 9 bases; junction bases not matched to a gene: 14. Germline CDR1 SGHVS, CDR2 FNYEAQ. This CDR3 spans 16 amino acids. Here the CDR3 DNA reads TGTGCCAGCAGTCCAAGCGAAGGACAGGGGTCCTGGGAGCTGTTTTTT. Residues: CASSPSEGQGSWELFF.

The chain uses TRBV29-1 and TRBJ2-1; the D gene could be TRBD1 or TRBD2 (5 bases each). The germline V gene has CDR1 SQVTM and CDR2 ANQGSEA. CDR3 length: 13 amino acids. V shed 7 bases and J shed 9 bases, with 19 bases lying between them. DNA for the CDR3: TGCAGCGGTGCAGCATCCGAGGGGAGTGAGCAGTTCTTC. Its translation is CSGAASEGSEQFF.

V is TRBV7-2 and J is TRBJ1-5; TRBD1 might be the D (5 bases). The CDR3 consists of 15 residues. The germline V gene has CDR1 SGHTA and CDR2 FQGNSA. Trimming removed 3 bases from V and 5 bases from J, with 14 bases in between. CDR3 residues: CASSLLGGQDQPQHF. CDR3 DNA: TGTGCCAGCAGCTTGCTTGGGGGTCAGGATCAGCCCCAGCATTTT.

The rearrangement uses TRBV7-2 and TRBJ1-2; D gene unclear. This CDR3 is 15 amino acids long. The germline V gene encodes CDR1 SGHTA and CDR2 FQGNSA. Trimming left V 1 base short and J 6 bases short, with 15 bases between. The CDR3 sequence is CASSLEILGLDGYTF. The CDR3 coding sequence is TGTGCCAGCAGCTTAGAAATCCTAGGGCTTGATGGCTACACCTTC.

CDR3 residues: CAWSDGRSRQFF. The CDR3 DNA reads TGTGCCTGGAGCGACGGGCGGTCTAGGCAGTTCTTC. This rearrangement joins TRBV30 to TRBJ2-1; no clear D. Germline V gene lookup returns CDR1 GTSNPN and CDR2 SVGIG (reference sequence). The V and J ends lost 3 bases and 12 bases respectively, with 15 bases between them. This CDR3 is built from 12 residues.

DNA for the CDR3: TGTGCCAGCTCACCGGGGGGCGGGGCGAGCACAGATACGCAGTATTTT. This sequence encodes CASSPGGGASTDTQYF. The chain employs TRBV18 and TRBJ2-3; D could derive from TRBD1 or TRBD2 (6 bases each). The V end lost 3 bases, the J end lost 0 bases, and 13 bases lay between the germline ends. Germline CDR1 is KGHSH and CDR2 is LQKENI. This CDR3 contains 16 residues.

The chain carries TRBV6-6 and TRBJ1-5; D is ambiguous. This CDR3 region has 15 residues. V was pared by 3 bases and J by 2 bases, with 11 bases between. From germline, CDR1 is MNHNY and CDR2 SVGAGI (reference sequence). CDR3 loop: CASSYSGIGNQPQHF. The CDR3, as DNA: TGTGCCAGCAGTTATTCGGGGATCGGCAATCAGCCCCAGCATTTT.

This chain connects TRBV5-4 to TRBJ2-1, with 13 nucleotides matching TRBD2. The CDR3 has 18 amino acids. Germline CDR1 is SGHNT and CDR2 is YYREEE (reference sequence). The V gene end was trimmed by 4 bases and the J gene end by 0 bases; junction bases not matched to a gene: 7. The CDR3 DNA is TGTGCCAGCAGCCCGACTAGCGGGGGGCCGAGCTCCTACAATGAGCAGTTCTTC. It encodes CASSPTSGGPSSYNEQFF.